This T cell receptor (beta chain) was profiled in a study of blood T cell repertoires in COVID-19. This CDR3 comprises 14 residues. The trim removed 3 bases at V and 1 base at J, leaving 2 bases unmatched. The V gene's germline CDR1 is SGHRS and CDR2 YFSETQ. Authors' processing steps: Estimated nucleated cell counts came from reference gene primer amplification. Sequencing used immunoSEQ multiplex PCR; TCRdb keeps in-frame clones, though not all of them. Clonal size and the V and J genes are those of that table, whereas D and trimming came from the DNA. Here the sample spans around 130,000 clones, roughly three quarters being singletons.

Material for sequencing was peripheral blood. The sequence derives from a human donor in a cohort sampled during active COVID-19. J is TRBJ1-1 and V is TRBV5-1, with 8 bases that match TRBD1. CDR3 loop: CASSSTGENTEAFF. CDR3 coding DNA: TGCGCCAGCAGCTCGACAGGGGAGAACACTGAAGCTTTCTTT. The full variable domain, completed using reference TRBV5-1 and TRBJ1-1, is KAGVTQTPRYLIKTRGQQVTLSCSPISGHRSVSWYQQTPGQGLQFLFEYFSETQRNKGNFPGRFSGRQFSNSRSEMNVSTLELGDSALYLCASSSTGENTEAFFGQGTRLTVV.